These 18 T cell receptor beta chains originate from one sample sequenced in a study of T cells in tuberculosis. The protocol was immunoSEQ multiplex PCR, while the TCRdb copy is restricted to in-frame clones and leaves out a portion. Of about 33,000 clones in the sample, just under 95% were seen once. The source material was PBMCs. These receptors all come from a donor aged 5 to 30 with latent tuberculosis or without tuberculosis infection. Some clones in this sample may be carry-over from other donors' samples.

This chain joins TRBV27 and TRBJ2-2; 7 positions agree with TRBD1. V trimming: 5 bases; J trimming: 2 bases; junction bases outside the gene matches: 5. The CDR3 contains 15 residues. The germline CDR1 and CDR2 sequences are MNHEY and SMNVEV (reference sequence). CDR3 in amino acids: CASSGGDRNTGELFF. The CDR3 nucleotides are TGTGCCAGCAGTGGTGGGGACAGAAACACCGGGGAGCTGTTTTTT.

The V gene is TRBV4-1, the J gene TRBJ1-6; 7 nucleotides agree with TRBD1. The ends lost 0 bases at V and 0 bases at J; junction bases unmatched: 5. Germline values: CDR1 MGHRA, CDR2 YSYEKL. This CDR3 has 18 amino acids. The CDR3, as DNA: TGCGCCAGCAGCCAAGATTCGGGGGACAGCTCCTATAATTCACCCCTCCACTTT. Translation gives CASSQDSGDSSYNSPLHF.

This chain connects TRBV2 to TRBJ2-7; D is possibly TRBD2 (6 bases). CDR3 length: 15 residues. Germline lookup yields CDR1 SNHLY and CDR2 FYNNEI. Trimming took 3 bases from V and 0 from J, leaving 12 bases between them. The CDR3 loop reads CASSERDPLSYEQYF. CDR3 bases: TGTGCCAGCAGTGAGCGGGACCCCCTCTCCTACGAGCAGTACTTC.

The J gene is TRBJ2-1, the V gene TRBV4-1, with 7 bases that match TRBD2. The V gene end was trimmed by 10 bases and the J gene end by 1 base; junction bases not matched to a gene: 10. CDR1 MGHRA and CDR2 YSYEKL come from the germline V gene. This CDR3 region has 15 residues. This CDR3 reads CATPGGHDSYNEQFF. CDR3 in DNA: TGCGCCACCCCGGGAGGACACGATTCCTACAATGAGCAGTTCTTC.

This chain connects TRBV9 to TRBJ2-2; weak D call: TRBD2 (6 bases). Germline V CDR1 and CDR2: SGDLS, YYNGEE. Trimming cost V 2 bases and J 5 bases, with 13 bases left between them. The CDR3 is made up of 15 amino acids. In nucleotides, the CDR3 is TGTGCCAGCAGCGTTACCGGGAGCGAAACCGGGGAGCTGTTTTTT. Protein: CASSVTGSETGELFF.

This rearrangement joins TRBV9 to TRBJ2-1, with 9 positions matching TRBD2. The CDR3 is 15 amino acids. V lost 3 bases and J lost 7; bases outside the gene matches: 8. Germline V CDR1 and CDR2: SGDLS, YYNGEE. The CDR3 is CASSALAGPGNEQFF. CDR3 coding DNA: TGTGCCAGCAGCGCCCTAGCGGGGCCGGGGAATGAGCAGTTCTTC.

This sequence joins TRBV27 and TRBJ2-7, with 11 bases aligning to TRBD2. Trimming cost V 6 bases and J 6 bases; bases outside gene matches: 7. Germline assignment: CDR1 MNHEY and CDR2 SMNVEV (reference sequence). The CDR3 covers 14 residues. Here the CDR3 reads CASRAGLAGGEQYF. DNA for the CDR3: TGTGCCAGCAGAGCTGGCCTAGCGGGAGGCGAGCAGTACTTC.

V and J are TRBV29-1 and TRBJ1-1; D is undetermined. This CDR3 has 11 residues. CDR1 is SQVTM, CDR2 ANQGSEA, per germline. The V end lost 7 bases, the J end lost 2 bases, and 8 bases lay between the germline ends. The CDR3, as DNA: TGCAGCGCACGGGGTAACACTGAAGCTTTCTTT. Translated: CSARGNTEAFF.

The chain combines TRBV6-1 with TRBJ2-7, with a weak D call TRBD1 (5 bases). Germline V gene lookup returns CDR1 MNHNS and CDR2 SASEGT. V was shortened by 6 bases and J by 6 bases, with 15 bases between the two germline ends. The CDR3 sequence is 13 residues long. The CDR3 region is CASRAAQGGEQYF. DNA of the CDR3: TGTGCCAGCAGGGCGGCCCAGGGTGGCGAGCAGTACTTC.

This chain joins TRBV12-2 and TRBJ2-1; TRBD2, the table's D call, was not compared with the DNA. TRBV12-2 is given as a pseudogene. The CDR3 is made up of 16 amino acids. The CDR3 coding sequence is TGTGCAAGTCGCTTAGTCGGCGGTAGCGGGAAGAATGAGCAGTTCTTC. Its translation: CASRLVGGSGKNEQFF.

The V call is TRBV7-2, the J call TRBJ1-4; a possible D gene is TRBD1 (5 bases). Germline V CDR1 and CDR2: SGHTA, FQGNSA. CDR3 length: 13 residues. V gave up 5 bases and J gave up 7 bases, with 11 bases separating them. This CDR3 is CASSTADTEKLFF. The DNA for the CDR3 is TGTGCCAGCAGCACTGCGGACACTGAAAAACTGTTTTTT. The whole variable domain, filled in from reference TRBV7-2 and TRBJ1-4, reads GAGVSQSPSNKVTEKGKDVELRCDPISGHTALYWYRQSLGQGLEFLIYFQGNSAPDKSGLPSDRFSAERTGGSVSTLTIQRTQQEDSAVYLCASSTADTEKLFFGSGTQLSVL.

The chain links TRBV4-2 to TRBJ2-7; 9 positions agree with TRBD2. CDR3 length: 16 residues. J was trimmed by 2 bases and V by 3 bases; bases with no gene match: 8. CDR1 is LGHNA, CDR2 YNFKEQ, per germline. This chain's CDR3 is CASSQPGGGGAYEQYF. CDR3 in DNA: TGTGCCAGCAGCCAGCCGGGCGGCGGGGGGGCCTACGAGCAGTACTTC.

This chain joins TRBV6-5 and TRBJ1-2; D ambiguous. V lost 5 bases and J 4 bases, leaving 11 bases between the germline ends. CDR3 length: 13 amino acids. Germline values: CDR1 MNHEY, CDR2 SVGAGI. The CDR3 is CASSEADGYGYTF. The CDR3 DNA reads as TGTGCCAGCAGTGAGGCAGACGGCTATGGCTACACCTTC.

V is TRBV6-1 and J is TRBJ2-7; TRBD1 agrees at 12 bases. The CDR3 covers 15 residues. Germline assignment: CDR1 MNHNS and CDR2 SASEGT. V was clipped by 8 bases and J by 2 bases; unmatched bases: 7. CDR3: CASAGTGGDPYEQYF. The DNA of the CDR3 is TGTGCCAGCGCTGGGACAGGGGGCGACCCCTACGAGCAGTACTTC.

The chain recombines TRBV5-1 with TRBJ2-5; possible D gene TRBD2, 7 bases. CDR1 SGHRS and CDR2 YFSETQ come from the germline V gene. The CDR3 is 16 residues long. V was trimmed by 0 bases and J by 1 base, leaving 13 bases between them. Written as DNA, the CDR3 is TGCGCCAGCAGCTTGGAGGGGGGGCTGAGCCAAGAGACCCAGTACTTC. Protein product: CASSLEGGLSQETQYF.

The J gene is TRBJ1-1, the V gene TRBV13, with D perhaps matching TRBD1 (6 bases). The germline V gene has CDR1 PRHDT and CDR2 FYEKMQ (reference sequence). V was clipped by 5 bases and J by 5 bases, with 15 bases between them. CDR3 length equals 14 residues. Written as DNA, the CDR3 is TGTGCCAGCAGCCCCAGGGGCCGCGAGACTGAAGCTTTCTTT. The encoded protein is CASSPRGRETEAFF.

This chain links TRBV2 with TRBJ1-5; D is unresolved. CDR3 length: 14 residues. V lost 5 bases, J lost 11 bases, and 19 bases lay in between. From germline, CDR1 is SNHLY and CDR2 FYNNEI. The CDR3 protein is CASSPFLRESTQHF. In nucleotides, the CDR3 is TGTGCCAGCAGTCCCTTTCTCCGGGAGTCGACCCAGCATTTT.

The chain combines TRBV27 with TRBJ2-7; D is uncertain. The CDR3 totals 13 residues. Deletions cut 1 base from V and 6 bases from J, with 10 bases between. CDR1 is MNHEY and CDR2 is SMNVEV in the germline V gene (reference sequence). CDR3 in amino acids: CASSLFSASEQYF. The CDR3 DNA follows: TGTGCCAGCAGTTTATTCAGCGCTTCCGAGCAGTACTTC.